This TCR beta chain was sequenced during a study of blood T cell repertoires in COVID-19. Study at large: Samples representing acute and convalescent COVID-19 were sourced from the United States, Italy and Spain. T cells, B-cell-depleted T cells, or PBMCs provided the cDNA or gDNA that served as material.

CDR3 length: 16 residues. V was pared by 1 base and J by 0 bases, with 9 bases between. Germline CDR1 and CDR2: SEHNR and FQNEAQ (reference sequence). Original data processing: Reference gene primer amplification gave nucleated cell count estimates. Repertoires were generated with immunoSEQ multiplex PCR, while TCRdb's copy carries only in-frame clones and drops some. V and J calls and clone size are given by that table; D and trimming were obtained from the DNA. The sample holds 150,000 or so clones, approximately 83% seen once. This clone has more than one count but fewer than ten. The same CDR3 is also encoded by other DNA sequences in this sample.

What was sequenced was peripheral blood. The chain has TRBV7-9 and TRBJ1-4; no firm D call. This clonotype originated in a woman aged 55-70 years with acute or convalescent COVID-19. CDR3 region: CASSLVSGSTNEKLFF. For the CDR3, the DNA is TGTGCCAGCAGCTTAGTATCAGGATCAACTAATGAAAAACTGTTTTTT.